This T cell receptor beta chain appears in the sequencing data of a study of blood T cell repertoires in COVID-19. Sequencing used immunoSEQ multiplex PCR; TCRdb keeps in-frame clones, though not all of them. The sample shows 50,000 or so clones, over 75% of them seen only once. Germline-derived CDR1 and CDR2 are KGHSH and LQKENI. V lost 2 bases, J lost 3 bases, and 7 bases stayed unmatched. This CDR3 comprises 15 residues. This clonotype was sampled from a human donor with active COVID-19. The donor label of this sample is uncertain. The chain uses TRBV18 and TRBJ2-7; 7 bases line up with TRBD1. Sequenced material: peripheral blood. Here the CDR3 DNA reads TGTGCCAGCTCACCAGGGACAGAGCGCGTCTACGAGCAGTACGTC. It is translated as CASSPGTERVYEQYV.